The source of this T cell receptor beta chain is a study of brain T cells in children with intractable seizures (dated by TCRdb to the early 2020s). Study-level background: Resected brain tissue from 50 to 55 pediatric epilepsy surgery cases was initially screened for immune gene transcripts with a NanoString immunology panel. Among the 12 selected surgery cases, eight also had pre-surgery blood sequenced, leaving four with brain tissue only. What the research found in general, with its limitations: Viral specificity was inferred solely from CDR3 sequence similarity, and the HCMV serostatus of the patients was not known. Sequencing depth differed between pre- and post-surgery blood, so clones missing from the pre-surgery sample may reflect undersampling.

With respect to this clone: Its recognized antigen is unknown. It has no much larger one-base neighbor in the sample; base qualities were not kept.

This specimen's time point label, per the study, means: blood from clinic visit 5 months post-surgery; TSC patient then seizure free. The surgery cases showing the highest brain T cell transcript signatures were chosen for TCR beta chain sequencing of brain tissue and, when available, of blood. Patients had been treated with at least one anti-epileptic drug before surgery. TCR-sequenced patients were children with drug-resistant epilepsy due to tuberous sclerosis complex, focal cortical dysplasia, Rasmussen encephalitis or hemimegalencephaly. The Monarch genomic DNA purification kit was used to extract bulk genomic DNA from unsorted brain tissue and whole blood. From cysteine to phenylalanine, the CDR3 is 12 amino acids long. Only the CDR3 region is kept as DNA, spanning 36 bases read in frame from base 1. The germline V gene provides CDR1 SGHDT and CDR2 YYEEEE. V is trimmed back by 4 bases and J by 16 bases, and the junction contains 11 bases that no gene match accounts for.

TCR beta chain sequences were generated from genomic DNA using the immunoSEQ assay. For the original study's pipeline: CDR3 sequences that did not begin with the conserved framework cysteine at position 104 were removed manually. Clonality was calculated as one minus the normalized Shannon's Diversity Index, with values ranging from 0 (maximal diversity) to 1 (oligoclonal). Chi-squared comparison-of-proportions tests assessed whether the same CDR3 differed in frequency between samples, such as brain versus blood. Public clonotypes were identified through searches of immuneACCESS, and similarity to known antiviral clonotypes was evaluated with the VDJdb browser. The clones in this table, taken by TCRdb from immuneACCESS, are in-frame only. Not every clone is retained; where verified, under half of the shortfall comes from an unresolved V gene, and the cause of the rest is unknown. V and J calls plus clone size are reproduced from that table; the DNA served to infer D and trimming. The sample profile shows 340,000 or so clones; 85% to 95% of them were found once. The ten most abundant clones make up 5.7% of the sample.

The rearranged chain carries TRBV5-6 and TRBJ2-1; 7 nucleotides in the junction match TRBD2. The TCR sequence derives from a boy in the first two years of life with tuberous sclerosis and intractable seizures. The source material was peripheral blood, sampled 4 to 6 months after surgery. The CDR3 has the sequence CASSQAGSESFF. The DNA is as follows: TGTGCCAGCAGCCAAGCGGGGTCAGAATCATTCTTC.